The subject of this entry is one T cell receptor (beta chain). Its matching antigen is unknown. This record belongs to a study of cytomegalovirus exposure and HLA in healthy donors. Study-wide context: According to later analysis, the same platform produced the roughly 120 validation and several hundred first-cohort repertoires.

Regarding the study as a whole: Whilst most TCR sequences proved rare, a subset of public TCRs occurred across many donors.

Clones were read by immunoSEQ multiplex PCR, and TCRdb kept only the in-frame ones, dropping some. The sample contains about 220,000 clones, around 90% of which appear only once. Germline values: CDR1 ENHRY, CDR2 SYGVKD. The CDR3 length is 14 residues. V lost 6 bases to trimming and J lost 0 bases, with 9 bases between them. Sequencing input: PBMCs. This TCR came from a woman between 18 and 30 years old in good health and CMV-seronegative. The chain links TRBV10-3 to TRBJ1-5; TRBD1 is a possible D gene (5 bases). The CDR3 DNA sequence: TGTGCCATCAGAGACAGTTATAGCAATCAGCCCCAGCATTTT. As protein: CAIRDSYSNQPQHF.